This entry is about one T cell receptor (beta chain). The table came from immunoSEQ multiplex PCR; TCRdb's copy has only in-frame clones and leaves some out. Here the sample spans 300,000 to 400,000 clones, around 91% being singletons. Germline-derived CDR1 and CDR2 are SGDLS and YYNGEE. V lost 1 base, J lost 6 bases, and 4 bases stayed unmatched. The CDR3 length is 14 residues. The data belong to a study of blood T cell repertoires in COVID-19. For the study at large: The cDNA or gDNA used as material had been derived from T cells, B-cell-depleted T cells, or PBMCs.

Cohort 3 recovered donors had two negative PCRs, clearance, or symptom resolution. This chain links TRBV9 with TRBJ2-7; 10 positions agree with TRBD1. The material sequenced was PBMCs or T cells enriched from blood (not recorded which). The clonotype was recovered from a man aged 18-30 years who had recovered from COVID-19. CDR3 DNA sequence: TGTGCCAGCAGCGTAACGGGACAGGGGTCCGAGCAGTACTTC. This encodes CASSVTGQGSEQYF.